This T cell receptor beta chain was sequenced for a study of cytomegalovirus exposure and HLA in healthy donors. Overall study context: The 100 million to 120 million unique TCR beta sequences, from approximately 170 million T cells, were found by an earlier analysis.

There are 11 residues in the CDR3. CDR1 DFQATT and CDR2 SNEGSKA come from the germline V gene (reference sequence). V shed 7 bases, J shed 6 bases, and the junction held 5 bases outside the gene matches. Likely unrecorded immune exposures existed in these nominally healthy donors. Notes on the study in general: A later analysis reported that several of the most significant clusters appeared to be linked to common viral pathogens, among them Epstein-Barr virus. Information on immune exposure was restricted to one variable (CMV serostatus).

Use of 60 Vbeta and 13 Jbeta primers characterized the PCR. TCRdb's copy holds only in-frame clones and misses some; the assay was immunoSEQ multiplex PCR. The sample has fewer than 140,000 clones, about four fifths seen once. Notes on this clone: Its specificity is not known.

The source of this sequence is a man aged 50-60 years in good health and CMV-seronegative. This chain uses TRBV20-1 with TRBJ1-2; 7 nucleotides line up with TRBD1. Source material: PBMCs. The CDR3 is CSVIQGDGYTF. The DNA of the CDR3 is TGCAGTGTTATTCAGGGGGATGGCTACACCTTC.